One and the same sample provided the 9 T cell receptor beta chains below, sequenced in a study of T cells in Graves' hyperthyroidism and ophthalmopathy. RNA transcripts provided the source from which TCR beta CDR3 regions were amplified. The primer set for the first-round RT-PCR of the TCR CDR3 was HTBI. MiXCR, run by TCRdb on the multiplex PCR reads, gives a single entry per CDR3 protein. The table has around 450,000 distinct CDR3 sequences, about 15% seen once. The sequencing input was blood. The receptor set was obtained from a woman under 30 with Graves' hyperthyroidism.

The chain has TRBV4-1 and TRBJ2-7, with 12 bases aligning to TRBD2. The CDR3 has 17 residues. Germline CDR1 reads MGHRA; CDR2 reads YSYEKL. V shed 2 bases, J shed 2 bases, and the junction held 7 bases outside the gene matches. The CDR3 DNA follows: TGCGCCAGCAGCCAACCTCTAGCGGGAGGGCTCCCCTACGAGCAGTACTTC. Translation gives CASSQPLAGGLPYEQYF.

To note about this clonotype: This may stem from a read error, because a much larger clone lies one nucleotide away. The CDR3, as DNA: TGCAGTGCAATGGGACAGACACCTAATTCACTCCTCCACTTT. Translation: CSAMGQTPNSLLHF. V gene TRBV20-1 combines with J gene TRBJ1-6; 7 bases align to TRBD1. The germline CDR1 and CDR2 sequences are DFQATT and SNEGSKA (reference sequence). The CDR3 has 14 residues.

The rearrangement joins TRBV29-1 to TRBJ2-7, with 7 bases matching TRBD1. V shed 4 bases and J 2 bases; nucleotides not matched to a gene: 5. The germline gives CDR1 SQVTM, CDR2 ANQGSEA. The length of the CDR3 is 13 residues. The DNA for the CDR3 is TGCAGCGTTGTACGGGACAGCACCTACGAGCAGTACTTC. This codes for CSVVRDSTYEQYF.

The V call is TRBV20-1, the J call TRBJ2-2; D not certain. The CDR3 consists of 14 residues. With 6 bases removed from V and 3 bases from J, the gap between germline ends came to 14 bases. Germline V gene sequence: CDR1 DFQATT, CDR2 SNEGSKA (reference sequence). The CDR3 DNA is TGCAGTGCGCCGACGAGAAGAGACACCGGGGAGCTGTTTTTT. Translation: CSAPTRRDTGELFF.

The chain links TRBV5-1 to TRBJ2-7, with D possibly being TRBD1 or TRBD2 (5 bases each). Per germline, CDR1 SGHRS and CDR2 YFSETQ. CDR3 length equals 13 residues. V shed 4 bases and J shed 2 bases, with 10 bases lying between them. The CDR3 sequence: CASSPEGTYEQYF. CDR3 nucleotides: TGCGCCAGCAGCCCCGAGGGGACCTACGAGCAGTACTTC.

At least ten counts were recorded for this clonotype. The chain employs TRBV25-1 and TRBJ2-1; weak D call: TRBD2 (5 bases). The CDR3 runs to 18 residues. Per germline, CDR1 MGHDK and CDR2 SYGVNS. Trimming removed 3 bases from V and 7 bases from J, with 25 bases in between. CDR3 bases: TGTGCCAGCAGTGAGGGAATGGTCGAGGTAACGGGCGGGAATGAGCAGTTCTTC. This encodes CASSEGMVEVTGGNEQFF.

This clonotype was seen at least ten times. This chain uses TRBV28 with TRBJ2-3, with D possibly matching TRBD1 (5 bases). The V gene's germline CDR1 is MDHEN and CDR2 SYDVKM. This CDR3 has 15 amino acids. Trimming left V 3 bases short and J 5 bases short, with 15 bases between. CDR3 loop: CASSLLGRDRDTQYF. The CDR3 nucleotides are TGTGCCAGCAGTTTGCTGGGGCGAGATAGAGATACGCAGTATTTT.

This clonotype was counted at least ten times. The chain recombines TRBV18 with TRBJ2-3; no clear D gene. Trimming cost V 3 bases and J 6 bases, with 13 bases left between them. CDR3 size: 14 residues. Germline assignment: CDR1 KGHSH and CDR2 LQKENI. The CDR3 sequence: CASSPPNPWDTQYF. The CDR3 DNA is TGTGCCAGCTCACCTCCCAATCCCTGGGATACGCAGTATTTT.

This clonotype was counted many times. This chain uses TRBV19 with TRBJ1-1, with D unclear. The CDR3 length is 13 residues. V lost 5 bases to trimming and J lost 0 bases, with 7 bases between them. Per germline, CDR1 LNHDA and CDR2 SQIVND (reference sequence). CDR3 in amino acids: CASSAFMNTEAFF. As DNA, the CDR3 is TGTGCCAGTAGTGCATTTATGAACACTGAAGCTTTCTTT.